This T cell receptor (beta chain) is from a study of regulatory T cells in long-lasting Graves disease. Libraries of TCR beta came from iRepertoire HTBI primers plus Arm-PCR of CDR3 regions. Each CDR3 protein gets one entry after TCRdb re-called the multiplex PCR reads with MiXCR. The sample includes some 420,000 distinct CDR3 sequences, around a fifth of them seen just once. V gave up 3 bases and J gave up 0 bases, with 15 bases separating them. The length of the CDR3 is 17 residues. Germline V gene data show CDR1 as LGHNA and CDR2 as YNFKEQ. Time point specified: persistent/refractory GD, antithyroid drugs over 5 years with positive TRAb. PBMCs provided the RNA from which the TCR library was made.

J is TRBJ1-5 and V is TRBV4-2; no clear D gene. This sequence was found in a female donor with Graves disease. This specimen consisted of peripheral blood mononuclear cells (PBMCs), obtained when the disease was refractory, from a patient treated with antithyroid drugs. This CDR3 is CASSHGVAAYSNQPQHF. As DNA, the CDR3 is TGTGCCAGCAGCCACGGGGTCGCGGCATATAGCAATCAGCCCCAGCATTTT.